The sequence of this T cell receptor beta chain was determined in a study of T cell changes during pregnancy in multiple sclerosis. Assay used: immunoSEQ multiplex PCR; TCRdb lists only in-frame clones, some missing. The data contain around 62,000 clones, 80% to 90% of them singletons. From germline, CDR1 is MNHEY and CDR2 SVGAGI. V lost 7 bases and J 0 bases, leaving 13 bases between the germline ends. This CDR3 comprises 14 residues. The material sequenced was peripheral blood, taken in the first trimester of pregnancy. The chain is built from TRBV6-5 and TRBJ2-7, with a possible D match to TRBD1 (5 bases). The receptor's source is a female donor with multiple sclerosis, enrolled in a pregnancy study. The CDR3 bases are TGTGCCAGCAAAAGACAGCTCGCCTCCTACGAGCAGTACTTC. Its protein product is CASKRQLASYEQYF.